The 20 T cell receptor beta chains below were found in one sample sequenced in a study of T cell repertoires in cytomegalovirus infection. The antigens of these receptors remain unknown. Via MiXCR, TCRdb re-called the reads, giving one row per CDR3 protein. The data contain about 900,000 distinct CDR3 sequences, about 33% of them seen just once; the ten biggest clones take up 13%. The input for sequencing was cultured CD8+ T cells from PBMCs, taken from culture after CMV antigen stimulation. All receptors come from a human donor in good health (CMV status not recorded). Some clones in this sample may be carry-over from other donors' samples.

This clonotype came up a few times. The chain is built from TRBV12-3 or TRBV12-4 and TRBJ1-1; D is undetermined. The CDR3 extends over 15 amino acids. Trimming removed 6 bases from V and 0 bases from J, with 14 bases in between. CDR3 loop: CASRRPDGMNTEAFF. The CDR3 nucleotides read TGTGCCAGCAGGCGACCGGACGGCATGAACACTGAAGCTTTCTTT.

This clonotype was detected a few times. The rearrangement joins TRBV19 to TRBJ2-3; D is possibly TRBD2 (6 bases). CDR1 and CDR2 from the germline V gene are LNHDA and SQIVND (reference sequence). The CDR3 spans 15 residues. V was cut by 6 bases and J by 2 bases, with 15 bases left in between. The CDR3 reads CASRQMGGPTDTQYF. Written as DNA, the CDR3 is TGTGCCAGTAGACAGATGGGGGGACCCACAGATACGCAGTATTTT.

The CDR3 is CASSLSLPGELFF. CDR3 sequence (DNA): TGTGCCAGCAGCTTATCACTGCCCGGGGAGCTGTTTTTT. The chain recombines TRBV7-6 with TRBJ2-2; D is uncertain. The germline V and J ends were trimmed by 2 bases and 6 bases, with 7 bases remaining between them. The CDR3 sequence is 13 residues long. CDR1 and CDR2 (germline): SGHVS, FNYEAQ.

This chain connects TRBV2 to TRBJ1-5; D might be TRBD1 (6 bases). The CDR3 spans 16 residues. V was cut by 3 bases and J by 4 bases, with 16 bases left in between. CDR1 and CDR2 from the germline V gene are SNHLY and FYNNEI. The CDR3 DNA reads TGTGCCAGCAGTGATTGGCAGGGAGGGGGTAATCAGCCCCAGCATTTT. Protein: CASSDWQGGGNQPQHF.

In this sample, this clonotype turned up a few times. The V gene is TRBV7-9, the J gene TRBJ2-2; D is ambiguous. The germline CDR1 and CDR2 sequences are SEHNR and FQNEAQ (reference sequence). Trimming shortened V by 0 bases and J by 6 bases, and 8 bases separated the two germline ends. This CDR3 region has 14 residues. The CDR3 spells CASSLAEKAGELFF. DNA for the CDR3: TGTGCCAGCAGCTTAGCCGAAAAGGCCGGGGAGCTGTTTTTT.

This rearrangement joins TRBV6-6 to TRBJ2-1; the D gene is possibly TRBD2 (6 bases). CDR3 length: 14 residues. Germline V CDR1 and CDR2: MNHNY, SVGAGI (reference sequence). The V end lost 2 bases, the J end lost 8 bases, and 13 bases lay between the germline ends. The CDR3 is CASSYVWGDDEQFF. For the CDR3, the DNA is TGTGCCAGCAGTTACGTGTGGGGGGACGATGAGCAGTTCTTC.

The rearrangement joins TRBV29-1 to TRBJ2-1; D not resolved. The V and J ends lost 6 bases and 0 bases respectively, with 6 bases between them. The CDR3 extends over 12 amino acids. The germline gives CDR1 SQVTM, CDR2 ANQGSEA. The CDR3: CSVADSYNEQFF. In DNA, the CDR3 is TGCAGCGTCGCGGACTCCTACAATGAGCAGTTCTTC.

Here the CDR3 reads CSARRGAGDTQYF. For the CDR3, the DNA is TGCAGTGCCCGAAGGGGGGCCGGAGATACGCAGTATTTT. The rearrangement uses TRBV20-1 and TRBJ2-3; perhaps D is TRBD1 or TRBD2 (6 bases each). With 6 bases removed from V and 5 bases from J, the gap between germline ends came to 15 bases. The length of the CDR3 is 13 residues. In germline, CDR1 is DFQATT, CDR2 SNEGSKA (reference sequence).

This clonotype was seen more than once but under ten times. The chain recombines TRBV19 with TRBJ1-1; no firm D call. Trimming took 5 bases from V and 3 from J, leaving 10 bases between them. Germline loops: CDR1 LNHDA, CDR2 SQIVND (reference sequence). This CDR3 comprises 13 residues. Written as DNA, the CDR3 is TGTGCCAGTAGTCGGACGGCCTACACTGAAGCTTTCTTT. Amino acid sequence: CASSRTAYTEAFF.

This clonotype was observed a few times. CDR3 DNA sequence: TGCAGCGTTGAAACAGGGGGCAGCTATGGCTACACCTTC. Protein: CSVETGGSYGYTF. This sequence joins TRBV29-1 and TRBJ1-2; 9 bases fit TRBD1. The CDR3 totals 13 residues. CDR1 is SQVTM, CDR2 ANQGSEA, per germline. The ends lost 2 bases at V and 4 bases at J; junction bases unmatched: 2.

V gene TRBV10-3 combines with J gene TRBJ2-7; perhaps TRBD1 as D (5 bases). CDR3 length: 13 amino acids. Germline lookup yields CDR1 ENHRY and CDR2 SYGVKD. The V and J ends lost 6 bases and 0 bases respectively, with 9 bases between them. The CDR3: CAIRAGNSYEQYV. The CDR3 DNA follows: TGTGCCATCAGGGCAGGGAACTCCTACGAGCAGTACGTC.

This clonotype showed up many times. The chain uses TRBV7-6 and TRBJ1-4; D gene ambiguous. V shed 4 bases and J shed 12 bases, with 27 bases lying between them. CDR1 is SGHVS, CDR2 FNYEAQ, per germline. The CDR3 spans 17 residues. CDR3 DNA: TGTGCCAGCAGCTCCGGATCCCGAGGACCGTCGCCTGTGGAACTGTTTTTT. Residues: CASSSGSRGPSPVELFF. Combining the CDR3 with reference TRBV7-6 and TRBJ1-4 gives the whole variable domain GAGVSQSPRYKVTKRGQDVALRCDPISGHVSLYWYRQALGQGPEFLTYFNYEAQQDKSGLPNDRFSAERPEGSISTLTIQRTEQRDSAMYRCASSSGSRGPSPVELFFGSGTQLSVL.

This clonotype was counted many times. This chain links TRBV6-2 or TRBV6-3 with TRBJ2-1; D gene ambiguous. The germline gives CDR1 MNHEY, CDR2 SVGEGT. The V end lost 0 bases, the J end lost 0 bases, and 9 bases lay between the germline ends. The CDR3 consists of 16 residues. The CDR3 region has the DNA TGTGCCAGCAGTTACTCAGGCGAGAGCTCCTACAATGAGCAGTTCTTC. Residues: CASSYSGESSYNEQFF.

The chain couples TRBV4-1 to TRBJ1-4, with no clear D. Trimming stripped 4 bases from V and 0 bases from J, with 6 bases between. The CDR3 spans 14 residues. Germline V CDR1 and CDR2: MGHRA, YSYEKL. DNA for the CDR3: TGCGCCAGCAGCCCCCTAACAACTAATGAAAAACTGTTTTTT. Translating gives CASSPLTTNEKLFF.

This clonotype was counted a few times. The CDR3: CASSQDREGTYTEAFF. CDR3 in DNA: TGTGCCAGCAGCCAAGACAGGGAGGGAACGTACACTGAAGCTTTCTTT. This rearrangement joins TRBV5-6 to TRBJ1-1, with 7 bases matching TRBD1. Losses at the gene ends were 4 bases for V and 3 bases for J; bases not matched to a gene: 12. The CDR3 has 16 residues. Germline values: CDR1 SGHDT, CDR2 YYEEEE.

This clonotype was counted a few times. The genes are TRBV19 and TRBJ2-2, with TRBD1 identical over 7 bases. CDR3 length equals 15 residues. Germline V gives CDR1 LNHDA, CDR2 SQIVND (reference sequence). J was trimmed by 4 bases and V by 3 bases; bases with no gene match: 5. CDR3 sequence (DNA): TGTGCCAGTAGTATGACGACAGGGATCACCGGGGAGCTGTTTTTT. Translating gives CASSMTTGITGELFF.

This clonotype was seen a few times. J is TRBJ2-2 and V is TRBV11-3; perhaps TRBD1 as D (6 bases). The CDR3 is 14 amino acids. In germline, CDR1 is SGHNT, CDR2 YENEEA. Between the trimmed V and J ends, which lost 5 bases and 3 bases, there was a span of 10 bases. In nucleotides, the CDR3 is TGTGCCAGCAGCGGATACAGGGACACCGGGGAGCTGTTTTTT. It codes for CASSGYRDTGELFF.

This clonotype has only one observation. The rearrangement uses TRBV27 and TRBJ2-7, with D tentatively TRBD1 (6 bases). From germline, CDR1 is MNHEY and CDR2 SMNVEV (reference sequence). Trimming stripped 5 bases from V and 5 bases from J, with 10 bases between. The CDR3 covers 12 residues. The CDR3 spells CASSLQGDEQYF. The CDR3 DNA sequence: TGTGCCAGCAGTCTACAGGGCGACGAGCAGTACTTC.

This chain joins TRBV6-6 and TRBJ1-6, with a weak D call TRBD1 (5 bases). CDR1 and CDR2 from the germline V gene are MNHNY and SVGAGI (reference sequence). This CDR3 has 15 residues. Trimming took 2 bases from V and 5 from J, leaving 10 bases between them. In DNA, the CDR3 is TGTGCCAGCAGTTACCAACAGGTTGATAATTCACCCCTCCACTTT. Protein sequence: CASSYQQVDNSPLHF.

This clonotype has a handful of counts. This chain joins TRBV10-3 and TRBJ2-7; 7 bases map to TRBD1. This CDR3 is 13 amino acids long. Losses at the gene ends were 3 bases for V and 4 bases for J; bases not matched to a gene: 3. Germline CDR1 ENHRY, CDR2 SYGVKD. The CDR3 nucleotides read TGTGCCATCAGTGAAGAGGGACAGTACGAGCAGTACTTC. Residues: CAISEEGQYEQYF.